This T cell receptor beta chain was identified during a study of blood T cell repertoires in COVID-19. Overall study context: COVID-19 samples, acute and convalescent, were from the United States, Italy and Spain. Sample material is recorded as cDNA or gDNA derived from T cells, B-cell-depleted T cells, or PBMCs.

Authors' processing steps: The assay estimated nucleated cells by amplifying reference gene primers. Here immunoSEQ multiplex PCR was the method, and the copy in TCRdb shows in-frame clones only, minus some. The V and J calls and clone size were taken over from that table, and D and trimming were inferred from the DNA. The table has about 200,000 clones, roughly nine tenths seen once. CDR3 length: 11 residues. The germline V gene encodes CDR1 MDHEN and CDR2 SYDVKM. Between the trimmed V and J ends, which lost 4 bases and 10 bases, there was a span of 10 bases. The J gene is TRBJ1-2, the V gene TRBV28, with D perhaps TRBD1 (5 bases). This sequence originates from a woman in her 70s with acute or convalescent COVID-19. Sequenced material: peripheral blood. CDR3 DNA sequence: TGTGCCAGCAGTTCAAGGGGTTTCTACACCTTC. The encoded protein is CASSSRGFYTF.